This T cell receptor beta chain was sequenced for a study of blood T cell repertoires in COVID-19. CDR1 is MDHEN and CDR2 is SYDVKM in the germline V gene. CDR3 length: 13 residues. With V trimmed by 6 bases and J by 2 bases, 3 bases remained unmatched. As handled by the study authors: Amplification of reference gene primers provided the estimated nucleated cell counts. Measured with immunoSEQ multiplex PCR; TCRdb has only the in-frame clones, and not every one. V and J calls and clone size are copied from that table; D and trimming were computed from the DNA. Among tens of thousands of clones listed, approximately 90% were seen once. In the case of this clone: The same CDR3 arises from other DNA sequences in this sample as well.

The sample comprised peripheral blood. This chain uses TRBV28 with TRBJ1-2, with 7 bases lining up with TRBD1. This TCR derives from a human donor with active COVID-19. The donor label of this sample is uncertain. This CDR3 reads CASRDRANYGYTF. The CDR3 DNA is TGTGCCAGCAGAGACAGGGCGAACTATGGCTACACCTTC.